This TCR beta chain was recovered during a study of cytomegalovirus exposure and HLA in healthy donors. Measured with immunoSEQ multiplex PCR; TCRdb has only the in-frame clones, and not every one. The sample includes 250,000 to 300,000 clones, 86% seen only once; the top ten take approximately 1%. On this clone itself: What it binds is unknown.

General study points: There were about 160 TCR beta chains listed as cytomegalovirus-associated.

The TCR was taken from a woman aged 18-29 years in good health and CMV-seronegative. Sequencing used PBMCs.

The CDR3 nucleotides read TGTGCCAGCAGGGGTCTAAGGACAGGGGGCGAGCAGTACTTC. Protein: CASRGLRTGGEQYF. The J gene is TRBJ2-7, the V gene TRBV2, with TRBD1 identical over 10 bases. The CDR3 spans 14 residues. J was trimmed by 6 bases and V by 6 bases; bases with no gene match: 8. Germline CDR1 SNHLY, CDR2 FYNNEI.